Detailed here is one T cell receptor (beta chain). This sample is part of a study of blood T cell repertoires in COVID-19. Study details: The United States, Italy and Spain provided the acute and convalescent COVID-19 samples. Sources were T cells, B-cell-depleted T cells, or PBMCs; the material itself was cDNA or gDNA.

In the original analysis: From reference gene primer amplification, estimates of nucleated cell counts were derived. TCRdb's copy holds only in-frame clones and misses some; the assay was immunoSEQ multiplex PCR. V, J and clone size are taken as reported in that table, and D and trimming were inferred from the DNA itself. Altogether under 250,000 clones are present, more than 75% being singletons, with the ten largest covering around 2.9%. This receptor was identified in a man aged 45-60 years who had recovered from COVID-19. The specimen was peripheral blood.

This CDR3 reads CASSTTSGRRNEQFF. The CDR3 DNA sequence: TGTGCCAGCAGCACTACTAGCGGGAGGAGGAATGAGCAGTTCTTC. The chain uses TRBV6-5 and TRBJ2-1; 12 bases agree with TRBD2. Trimming cost V 6 bases and J 7 bases; bases outside gene matches: 7. This CDR3 has 15 amino acids. Germline CDR1 and CDR2: MNHEY and SVGAGI.